One and the same sample provided the 7 T cell receptor beta chains below, sequenced in a study of T-cell reconstitution after alpha-beta-depleted transplantation in children listed by TCRdb under 2016. The receptor library was made with PCR. Instrument on record: Illumina HiSeq 2500. TCR libraries were prepared with molecular barcoding, using unique molecular identifiers to normalize TCRbeta repertoire quantification. TCRdb redid the processing of the public reads, applying fastp at Q25 and MiXCR, and retained in-frame beta chains. Records with the same CDR3 protein are collapsed into one entry carrying the most frequent genes and DNA. This sample is represented by about 72,000 distinct CDR3 sequences; 6% to 8% of them were singletons. In total, the top ten clones hold around 2.5% of the sample. The specimen comprised PBMCs from the stem cell graft donor, sampled from the stem cell graft. These receptors came from a human donor who donated a stem cell graft to a child with acute lymphoblastic leukemia.

This clonotype has just a few counts. The chain couples TRBV5-1 to TRBJ2-7; TRBD2 agrees at 9 bases. This CDR3 has 13 amino acids. V shed 5 bases, J shed 4 bases, and the junction held 4 bases outside the gene matches. Germline lookup yields CDR1 SGHRS and CDR2 YFSETQ. CDR3 sequence: CASRPAGGYEQYF. As DNA, the CDR3 is TGCGCCAGCAGACCCGCGGGAGGGTACGAGCAGTACTTC. Variable domain in full (rest from reference TRBV5-1 and TRBJ2-7): KAGVTQTPRYLIKTRGQQVTLSCSPISGHRSVSWYQQTPGQGLQFLFEYFSETQRNKGNFPGRFSGRQFSNSRSEMNVSTLELGDSALYLCASRPAGGYEQYFGPGTRLTVT.

This clonotype was counted at least ten times. The chain couples TRBV3-1 to TRBJ1-5; the D is unclear. V lost 0 bases, J lost 7 bases, and 13 bases lay in between. Germline CDR1 reads LGHDT; CDR2 reads YNNKEL (reference sequence). The CDR3 is made up of 15 amino acids. The CDR3 is CASSQEGWAGQPQHF. The CDR3, as DNA: TGTGCCAGCAGCCAAGAGGGATGGGCTGGGCAGCCCCAGCATTTT.

Of note for this clonotype: At one end the junction does not follow the germline gene, possibly because of a read error. The rearrangement uses TRBV4-3 and TRBJ1-2; 7 bases fit TRBD1. The CDR3 length is 14 residues. Germline assignment: CDR1 LGHNA and CDR2 YSLEER. Here the CDR3 reads CSSSTGVTDYGYTF. CDR3 coding DNA: TGCTCCAGCAGCACAGGGGTCACAGACTATGGCTACACCTTC.

In this sample, this clonotype turned up many times. The chain employs TRBV7-9 and TRBJ2-1, with 13 bases fitting TRBD2. J was trimmed by 7 bases and V by 5 bases; bases with no gene match: 8. Germline CDR1 reads SEHNR; CDR2 reads FQNEAQ (reference sequence). The CDR3 sequence is 16 residues long. CDR3 region: CASSAGTSGKGNEQFF. CDR3 nucleotide sequence: TGTGCCAGCAGCGCTGGGACTAGCGGGAAAGGAAATGAGCAGTTCTTC.

This clonotype appeared a few times. The chain combines TRBV12-2 with TRBJ2-4; the table's D call, TRBD2, was not checked against the DNA. TRBV12-2 is a pseudogene locus. There are 17 residues in the CDR3. CDR3 in amino acids: CASRLGSGRVVKNIQYF. The DNA for the CDR3 is TGTGCAAGTCGCTTAGGAAGCGGGAGGGTTGTCAAAAACATTCAGTACTTC.

This clonotype was seen many times. The V gene is TRBV7-3, the J gene TRBJ2-5; no reliable D call. CDR1 SGHTA and CDR2 FQGTGA come from the germline V gene. The CDR3 consists of 15 residues. V gave up 0 bases and J gave up 5 bases, with 13 bases separating them. The CDR3 nucleotides read TGTGCCAGCAGCTTAACGTGGGGTACCGGCGAGACCCAGTACTTC. It yields the protein CASSLTWGTGETQYF.

The rearrangement uses TRBV5-4 and TRBJ2-5; D is uncertain. This CDR3 spans 14 amino acids. With 3 bases removed from V and 5 bases from J, the gap between germline ends came to 14 bases. In germline, CDR1 is SGHNT, CDR2 YYREEE (reference sequence). Written as DNA, the CDR3 is TGTGCCAGCAGCTCCCCTCCGAGTTTGGAGACCCAGTACTTC. Translation gives CASSSPPSLETQYF. The complete variable domain, with remaining parts taken from reference TRBV5-4 and TRBJ2-5, reads ETGVTQSPTHLIKTRGQQVTLRCSSQSGHNTVSWYQQALGQGPQFIFQYYREEENGRGNFPPRFSGLQFPNYSSELNVNALELDDSALYLCASSSPPSLETQYFGPGTRLLVL.